A single TCR beta chain is shown here with its context. Germline CDR1 and CDR2: GTSNPN and SVGIG (reference sequence). The CDR3 contains 20 residues. V shed 2 bases, J shed 3 bases, and the junction held 11 bases outside the gene matches. The sample belongs to a study of cytomegalovirus exposure and HLA in healthy donors. The PCR was carried out with 60 Vbeta primers and 13 Jbeta primers. Sequencing used immunoSEQ multiplex PCR; TCRdb keeps in-frame clones, though not all of them. The repertoire includes roughly 300,000 clones, about nine tenths of them detected once, and approximately 4.3% sits in the top ten.

The specimen was PBMCs. The chain combines TRBV30 with TRBJ2-6, with 15 bases matching TRBD2. The clonotype originates from a man between 35 and 55 years old in good health and CMV-seropositive. The CDR3 reads CAWSRPGLAGGPVGANVLTF. For the CDR3, the DNA is TGTGCCTGGAGTCGTCCAGGACTAGCGGGAGGGCCGGTTGGGGCCAACGTCCTGACTTTC.